This T cell receptor beta chain was obtained from a study of T cells after yellow fever vaccination. The CDR3 sequence is 12 residues long. Looked up from germline, CDR1 is SQVTM and CDR2 is ANQGSEA. Trimming left V 7 bases short and J 0 bases short, with 10 bases between. MiXCR was run by TCRdb on the 5' RACE reads, yielding one entry per CDR3 protein. The profile shows some 340,000 distinct CDR3 sequences, about 4% of them singletons. The chain combines TRBV29-1 with TRBJ2-7, with a tentative D call TRBD1 (5 bases). This sequence was found in a man between 18 and 35 years old who received the YFV17D yellow fever vaccine. The source material was PBMCs, sampled 5 days after the yellow fever booster vaccination. In DNA, the CDR3 is TGCAGCGCCGGAGACAGCTCCTACGAGCAGTACTTC. Its protein is CSAGDSSYEQYF.